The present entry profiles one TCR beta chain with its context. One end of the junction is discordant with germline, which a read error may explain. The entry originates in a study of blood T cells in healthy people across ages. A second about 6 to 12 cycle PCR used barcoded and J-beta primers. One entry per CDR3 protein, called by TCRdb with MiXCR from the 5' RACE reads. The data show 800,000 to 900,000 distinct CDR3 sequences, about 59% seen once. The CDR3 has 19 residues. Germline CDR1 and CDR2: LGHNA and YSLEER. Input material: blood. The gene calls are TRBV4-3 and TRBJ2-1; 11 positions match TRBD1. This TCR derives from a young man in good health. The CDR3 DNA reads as TGCGCCAACAGCCTAAGAGTTATGGGACAGGGGGGGTCCTACAATGAACAGTTCTTC. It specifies CANSLRVMGQGGSYNEQFF.